Sequencing of this T cell receptor beta chain was carried out in a study of shared clonotypes between healthy human individuals. Each replicate PCR on the sorted subsets used roughly 200 ng DNA (around 30,000 T cell genomes). As processed by the authors: Filtering differed for immunoSEQ, which gave only junction sequences without quality scores. Profiling relied on immunoSEQ multiplex PCR, and the TCRdb table lists in-frame clones only, not all of them. That table furnishes V, J and clone size, whereas the DNA furnished D and trimming. Here the sample spans about 2,500,000 clones, about 92% being singletons. Findings and limits, study-wide: Estimated clonotype richness was generally higher in naive than memory subsets. Represented genetic and exposure-history diversity was restricted by having few donors.

As concerns this clone: Its target is unknown.

The TCR originated in a man between 18 and 35 years old in good health. Sequencing was carried out using naive CD4+ T cells sorted from blood. As for subset: CD45RA+ positively selected.

CDR3: CASSLDYQETQYF. CDR3 nucleotide sequence: TGTGCCAGCAGCTTAGATTACCAAGAGACCCAGTACTTC. This chain connects TRBV7-2 to TRBJ2-5; no clear D gene. V dropped 1 base and J dropped 0 bases, with 3 bases sitting between them. Germline V lookup: CDR1 SGHTA, CDR2 FQGNSA. This CDR3 comprises 13 residues.